This entry features one T cell receptor (beta chain) sequence. The antigen is unknown. CDR3 length: 13 residues. Germline CDR1 and CDR2: MDHEN and SYDVKM. Germline trimming cut 8 bases from V and 8 bases from J; bases unmatched to any gene: 7. These data come from a study of T cell responses to AZD1222 COVID-19 vaccine. Broader study findings: Donors, mostly white British, included more females; clonal diversity was possibly underestimated. Repertoire sampling was restricted to post-peak T cell response timepoints.

Here immunoSEQ multiplex PCR was the method, and the copy in TCRdb shows in-frame clones only, minus some. The sample shows fewer than 150,000 clones, 88% of them seen only once. The sequence was collected from an adult who received the AZD1222 COVID-19 vaccine. This sample comprised peripheral blood, obtained 28 days after the second AZD1222 dose. The chain links TRBV28 to TRBJ1-4; 8 bases are shared with TRBD1. In DNA, the CDR3 is TGTGCCAGCTATGGACAGGGAGTAGAAAAACTGTTTTTT. This codes for CASYGQGVEKLFF.